The clone carrying this T cell receptor (beta chain) has a count of ten or more. Germline CDR1 and CDR2: MNHNS and SASEGT. The V gene end was trimmed by 5 bases and the J gene end by 0 bases; junction bases not matched to a gene: 4. The CDR3 is made up of 15 amino acids. This record belongs to a study of identical twins. All donors comprised healthy Caucasians. TCRdb re-called the 5' RACE reads with MiXCR, one entry per CDR3 protein. The data hold about 210,000 distinct CDR3 sequences, with around a tenth observed a single time. This receptor was identified in a woman under 30 in good health. The chain is built from TRBV6-1 and TRBJ1-5; TRBD1 matches at 7 bases. Sequencing input: memory (CD45RO+) T cells sorted from blood. CDR3 DNA: TGTGCCAGCAGTCCGGGACAGACTAGCAATCAGCCCCAGCATTTT. Protein sequence: CASSPGQTSNQPQHF.